This T cell receptor beta chain is drawn from a study of tumor and adjacent non-tumor tissue in lung cancer. In the study overall: Aged about 30 to 76 years, patients included approximately 11 men and several women with stage I to III disease.

Germline lookup yields CDR1 SGHDN and CDR2 FVKESK. The CDR3 is made up of 14 amino acids. A remark on this clonotype: The antigen is unknown. Just one base apart from a much larger clone, this may be a read error.

The library came from three nested PCR rounds adapted from ARM-PCR protocols. TCRdb re-derived calls from the multiplex PCR reads in MiXCR, one entry per CDR3 protein. Of approximately 120,000 distinct CDR3 sequences listed, about 64% are singletons. General study results and limits: Significantly higher TCR diversity was found in tumor than normal lung.

This sample's RNA came from whole unsorted tissue. The normal lung tissue was taken more than 3 cm from the tumor edge. This chain joins TRBV14 and TRBJ1-2; D is uncertain. The sequence was collected from a man aged 55 to 69 with non-small cell lung cancer. Sequencing used distant non-tumor lung tissue. CDR3 sequence: CANSQEAGNYGYTF. In nucleotides, the CDR3 is TGTGCCAACAGCCAAGAGGCCGGAAACTATGGCTACACCTTC.